This T cell receptor beta chain originates from a study of blood T cell repertoires in COVID-19. For the study at large: Both acute and convalescent COVID-19 samples were obtained from the United States, Italy and Spain.

Sequencing used immunoSEQ multiplex PCR; TCRdb keeps in-frame clones, though not all of them. The sample includes 250,000 to 350,000 clones, approximately 84% of them seen just once. Trimming removed 2 bases from V and 7 bases from J; junction bases left unmatched: 8. The germline V gene encodes CDR1 MNHEY and CDR2 SVGEGT. The CDR3 loop spans 15 amino acids. This clone was observed a few times. The V gene is TRBV6-2 or TRBV6-3, the J gene TRBJ2-3, with 8 bases fitting TRBD2. The sequence derives from a woman younger than 45 who had recovered from COVID-19. Sequenced input: peripheral blood. Written as DNA, the CDR3 is TGTGCCAGCAGTTACAGCACTAGCGGTGGAAATACGCAGTATTTT. The encoded protein is CASSYSTSGGNTQYF.